These 4 T cell receptor beta chains were sequenced from one sample in a study of blood T cell repertoires in COVID-19. Sequencing was performed with immunoSEQ multiplex PCR; in TCRdb, only in-frame clones are kept and a portion is missing. The profile covers about 130,000 clones, with around 82% appearing a single time and 12% taken by the ten largest. The sequenced sample consisted of peripheral blood. These receptors all stem from a woman aged 25 to 45 who had recovered from COVID-19.

The CDR3 DNA follows: TGCGCCAGCAGCTGGACAGGGGGCAGATTGGGCTACACCTTC. This sequence encodes CASSWTGGRLGYTF. V gene TRBV5-1 combines with J gene TRBJ1-2; 11 nucleotides match TRBD1. CDR3 size: 14 residues. V shed 3 bases and J 8 bases; nucleotides not matched to a gene: 6. Germline CDR1 and CDR2: SGHRS and YFSETQ.

The CDR3 region is CASSLGRSCQGEKLFF. In DNA form, the CDR3 reads TGCGCCAGCAGTCTAGGGCGTAGTTGCCAGGGTGAAAAACTGTTTTTT. The chain recombines TRBV23-1 with TRBJ1-4, with D tentatively TRBD1 (5 bases). TRBV23-1 is known as an ORF, though its function is uncertain. The V end lost 4 bases, the J end lost 7 bases, and 19 bases lay between the germline ends. This CDR3 region has 16 residues.

The chain recombines TRBV15 with TRBJ2-1; 15 nucleotides match TRBD2. Germline CDR1 LNHNV, CDR2 YYDKDF (reference sequence). This CDR3 has 14 amino acids. Trimming cost V 4 bases and J 10 bases; bases outside gene matches: 2. CDR3 residues: CATSKGLAGGEQFF. The CDR3 nucleotides read TGTGCCACCAGCAAGGGACTAGCGGGGGGAGAGCAGTTCTTC.

This chain links TRBV29-1 with TRBJ1-2, with D possibly TRBD1 on 6 matching bases. From germline, CDR1 is SQVTM and CDR2 ANQGSEA. CDR3 length equals 14 residues. V dropped 0 bases and J dropped 3 bases, with 11 bases sitting between them. The CDR3 sequence: CSVEDRGGYYGYTF. The CDR3, as DNA: TGCAGCGTTGAAGACAGGGGTGGATACTATGGCTACACCTTC.